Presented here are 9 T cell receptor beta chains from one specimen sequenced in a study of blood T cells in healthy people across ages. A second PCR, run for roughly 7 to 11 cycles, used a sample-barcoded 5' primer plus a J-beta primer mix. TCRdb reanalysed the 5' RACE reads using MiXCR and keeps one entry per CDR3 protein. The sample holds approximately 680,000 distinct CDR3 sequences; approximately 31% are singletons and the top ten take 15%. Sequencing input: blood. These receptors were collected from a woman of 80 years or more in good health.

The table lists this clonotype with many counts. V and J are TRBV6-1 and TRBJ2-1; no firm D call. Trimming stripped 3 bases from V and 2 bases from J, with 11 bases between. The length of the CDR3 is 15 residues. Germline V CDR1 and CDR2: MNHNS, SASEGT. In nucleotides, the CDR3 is TGTGCCAGCAGTGATCCTCGAACCCCCTACAATGAGCAGTTCTTC. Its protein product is CASSDPRTPYNEQFF.

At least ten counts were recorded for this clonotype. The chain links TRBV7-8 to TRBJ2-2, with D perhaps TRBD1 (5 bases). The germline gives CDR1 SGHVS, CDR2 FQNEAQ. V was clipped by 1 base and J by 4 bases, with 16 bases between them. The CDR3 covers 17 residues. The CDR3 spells CASSLVSGHRVTGELFF. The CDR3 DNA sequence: TGTGCCAGCAGCTTAGTCTCCGGACATAGAGTCACCGGGGAGCTGTTTTTT.

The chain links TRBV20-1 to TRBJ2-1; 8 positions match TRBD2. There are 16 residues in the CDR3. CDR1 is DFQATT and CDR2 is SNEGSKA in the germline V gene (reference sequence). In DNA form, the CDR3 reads TGCAGCGTTCGACTCGGTTGGGCGGGGGGAGACAATGAGCAGTTCTTC. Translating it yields CSVRLGWAGGDNEQFF.

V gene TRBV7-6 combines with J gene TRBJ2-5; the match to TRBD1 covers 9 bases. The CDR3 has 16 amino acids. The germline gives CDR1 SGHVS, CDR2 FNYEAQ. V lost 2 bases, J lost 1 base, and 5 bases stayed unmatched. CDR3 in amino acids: CASSLWGQGFQETQYF. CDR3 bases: TGTGCCAGCAGCTTATGGGGACAGGGCTTCCAAGAGACCCAGTACTTC.

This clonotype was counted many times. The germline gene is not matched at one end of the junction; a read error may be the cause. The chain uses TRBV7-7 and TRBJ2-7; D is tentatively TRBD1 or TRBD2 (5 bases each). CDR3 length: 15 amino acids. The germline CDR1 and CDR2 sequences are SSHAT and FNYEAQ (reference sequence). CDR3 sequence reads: CASSLSWDPTYEQYF. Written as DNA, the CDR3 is TGTGCTAGCAGCTTAAGTTGGGACCCCACCTACGAGCAGTACTTC. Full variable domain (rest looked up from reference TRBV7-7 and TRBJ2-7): GAGVSQSPRYKVTKRGQDVTLRCDPISSHATLYWYQQALGQGPEFLTYFNYEAQPDKSGLPSDRFSAERPEGSISTLTIQRTEQRDSAMYRCASSLSWDPTYEQYFGPGTRLTVT.

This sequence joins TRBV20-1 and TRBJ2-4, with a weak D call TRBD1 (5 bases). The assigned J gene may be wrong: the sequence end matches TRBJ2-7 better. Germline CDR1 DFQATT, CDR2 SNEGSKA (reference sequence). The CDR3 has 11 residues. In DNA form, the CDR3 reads TGCAGTGCTCATAAAGGGGACGAGCAGTACTTC. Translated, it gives CSAHKGDEQYF.

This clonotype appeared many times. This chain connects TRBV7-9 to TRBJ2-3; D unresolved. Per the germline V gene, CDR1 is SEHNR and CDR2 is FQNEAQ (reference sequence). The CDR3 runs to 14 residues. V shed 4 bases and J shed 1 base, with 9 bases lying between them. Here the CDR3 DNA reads TGTGCCAGCAGCTGGTGGGCAGGCACAGATACGCAGTATTTT. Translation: CASSWWAGTDTQYF.

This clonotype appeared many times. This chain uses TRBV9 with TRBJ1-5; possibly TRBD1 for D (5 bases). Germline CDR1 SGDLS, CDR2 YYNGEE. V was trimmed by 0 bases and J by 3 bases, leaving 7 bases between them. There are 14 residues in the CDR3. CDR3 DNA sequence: TGTGCCAGCAGCGTAGCAGGGACCAATCAGCCCCAGCATTTT. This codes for CASSVAGTNQPQHF.

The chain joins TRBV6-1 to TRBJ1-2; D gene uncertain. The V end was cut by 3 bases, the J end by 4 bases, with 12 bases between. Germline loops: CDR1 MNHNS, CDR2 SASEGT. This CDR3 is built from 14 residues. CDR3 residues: CASSDPPGSYGYTF. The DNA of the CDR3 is TGTGCCAGCAGTGACCCCCCGGGGAGCTATGGCTACACCTTC.